This TCR beta chain was retrieved from a study of T-cell memory formation after mild COVID-19. Libraries for TCRalpha and TCRbeta carried sample barcodes and unique molecular identifiers via 5'RACE. TCRdb independently ran MiXCR on the 5' RACE reads; one entry per CDR3 protein. The sample has 500,000 to 600,000 distinct CDR3 sequences; 15% to 20% are singletons. A remark on this clonotype: Antigen unknown.

Study findings and constraints: Several responding clones turned up in pre-infection memory, indicating that cross-reactive memory may have taken part. Those CD4+ clones that contracted were mainly in CM and EM (CD8+ ones in EMRA).

This CDR3 contains 15 residues. Germline V gene sequence: CDR1 ENHRY, CDR2 SYGVKD. J was trimmed by 2 bases and V by 6 bases; bases with no gene match: 9. The clonotype originates from an adult woman who had mild COVID-19 (a few samples of this study predate the infection). Cell type and time point are not known. The chain joins TRBV10-3 to TRBJ1-2; TRBD1 matches at 7 bases. The sample taken for sequencing was PBMCs or a T cell subset sorted from them (not recorded which). This CDR3 is CAIREDREGNYGYTF. DNA for the CDR3: TGTGCCATCAGGGAAGACAGGGAGGGGAACTATGGCTACACCTTC.